The next 13 T cell receptor beta chains were all read from a single sample in a study of Ad26.COV2.S vaccination and SARS-CoV-2 variants. The treatment here: about 20 received Ad26.COV2.S at low or high dose, single or two shots; 5 received placebo; per-sample allocation not given. Day 63 after the first injection of vaccine or placebo was the sampling time. The repertoire was sequenced with immunoSEQ multiplex PCR; TCRdb's copy has only in-frame clones and lacks some. The table shows hundreds of thousands of clones, with around 86% occurring only once. The source material was peripheral blood, sampled in a trial of Ad26.COV2.S vaccine versus placebo. Receptors originate from a person between 18 and 59 years old who received the Ad26.COV2.S COVID-19 vaccine or a placebo.

This clone was found once. The rearrangement joins TRBV5-6 to TRBJ2-2; possible D gene TRBD1, 6 bases. The germline V gene has CDR1 SGHDT and CDR2 YYEEEE. Trimming removed 0 bases from V and 0 bases from J, with 6 bases in between. This CDR3 is 15 amino acids long. The CDR3 DNA is TGTGCCAGCAGCTTGGACAGGGCGAACACCGGGGAGCTGTTTTTT. Its protein product is CASSLDRANTGELFF.

The genes are TRBV6-2 or TRBV6-3 and TRBJ1-6; D uncertain. CDR1 and CDR2 from the germline V gene are MNHEY and SVGEGT. The CDR3 covers 16 residues. V was shortened by 4 bases and J by 6 bases, with 16 bases between the two germline ends. Here the CDR3 reads CASSFPRALGNSPLHF. Written as DNA, the CDR3 is TGTGCCAGCAGTTTCCCGAGGGCATTGGGTAATTCACCCCTCCACTTT.

The chain joins TRBV3-1 (or the pseudogene TRBV3-2) to TRBJ1-2, with D possibly TRBD1 on 6 matching bases. Germline CDR1 LGHDT, CDR2 YNNKEL (reference sequence). V shed 1 base and J shed 7 bases, with 19 bases lying between them. This CDR3 is built from 16 residues. The CDR3 DNA follows: TGTGCCAGCAGCCAAGGGGGGACACCGCGTTTGGCTGGCTACACCTTC. Translation: CASSQGGTPRLAGYTF.

V is TRBV7-2 and J is TRBJ2-3, with TRBD1 matching 10 bases. This CDR3 is built from 15 residues. Germline V gene sequence: CDR1 SGHTA, CDR2 FQGNSA. V gave up 5 bases and J gave up 5 bases; unmatched junction bases: 7. Here the CDR3 reads CASSPEGQGLDTQYF. CDR3 DNA: TGTGCCAGCAGCCCGGAGGGACAGGGGCTAGATACGCAGTATTTT.

A note on this clone: The same CDR3 also results from other DNA sequences found in this sample. The chain combines TRBV15 with TRBJ2-3; 13 nucleotides line up with TRBD2. The CDR3 consists of 16 residues. CDR1 LNHNV and CDR2 YYDKDF come from the germline V gene (reference sequence). After removal of 1 base from V and 3 bases from J, the junction contained 1 base not matched to a gene. CDR3 coding DNA: TGTGCCACCAGCAGAGGACTAGCGGGGGGAACAGATACGCAGTATTTT. This sequence encodes CATSRGLAGGTDTQYF.

This rearrangement joins TRBV11-2 to TRBJ2-7; D gene unclear. V was trimmed by 0 bases and J by 5 bases, leaving 11 bases between them. There are 14 residues in the CDR3. Germline loops: CDR1 SGHAT, CDR2 FQNNGV. The CDR3 is CASSLDRLADEQYF. CDR3 nucleotides: TGTGCCAGCAGCTTAGATCGGTTGGCCGACGAGCAGTACTTC.

This chain links TRBV21-1 with TRBJ1-2; TRBD1, the table's D call, lacks a check against the DNA. TRBV21-1 constitutes a pseudogene. This CDR3 spans 11 amino acids. CDR3 amino acids: CASKTAYGYTF. CDR3 DNA: TGTGCCAGCAAAACAGCTTATGGCTACACCTTC.

The chain employs TRBV7-2 and TRBJ1-2; TRBD1 agrees at 8 bases. CDR3 length: 15 amino acids. The germline CDR1 and CDR2 sequences are SGHTA and FQGNSA. The V and J ends lost 4 bases and 4 bases, in that order; junction bases with no gene match: 8. CDR3 in DNA: TGTGCCAGCAGCTCTGGGACAGGTAATCCCTATGGCTACACCTTC. Amino acid sequence: CASSSGTGNPYGYTF.

This sequence joins TRBV4-3 and TRBJ1-2; 7 bases agree with TRBD1. V was clipped by 0 bases and J by 4 bases; unmatched bases: 5. The length of the CDR3 is 15 residues. The V gene's germline CDR1 is LGHNA and CDR2 YSLEER. CDR3 bases: TGCGCCAGCAGCCAAGACACAGGGGACGGCTATGGCTACACCTTC. Its protein product is CASSQDTGDGYGYTF.

The chain employs TRBV27 and TRBJ2-3, with 12 bases identical to TRBD2. CDR1 and CDR2 (germline): MNHEY, SMNVEV (reference sequence). The V segment lost 4 bases and the J segment 0 bases; nucleotides outside the gene matches: 11. The CDR3 is 19 residues long. This CDR3 reads CASSSPRLAGGSSTDTQYF. CDR3 bases: TGTGCCAGCAGTTCTCCTAGGCTAGCGGGGGGGTCTAGCACAGATACGCAGTATTTT.

This chain connects TRBV7-9 to TRBJ2-1; 8 bases are a match to TRBD1. The CDR3 has 15 amino acids. Per germline, CDR1 SEHNR and CDR2 FQNEAQ (reference sequence). The J segment lost 7 bases and the V segment lost 2 bases, leaving 7 bases of the junction unmatched. In nucleotides, the CDR3 is TGTGCCAGCAGCTTAATTCAGGGGGCGAGAAATGAGCAGTTCTTC. Its protein product is CASSLIQGARNEQFF.

The V call is TRBV6-2 or TRBV6-3, the J call TRBJ1-5; D is perhaps TRBD1 (6 bases). Germline CDR1 and CDR2: MNHEY and SVGEGT. This CDR3 region has 13 residues. Trimming shortened V by 2 bases and J by 9 bases, and 11 bases separated the two germline ends. CDR3: CASSYAGVRPQHF. As DNA, the CDR3 is TGTGCCAGCAGTTACGCAGGGGTGAGGCCCCAGCATTTT.

This rearrangement joins TRBV7-2 to TRBJ2-7; D is ambiguous. The CDR3 has 15 residues. The germline V gene encodes CDR1 SGHTA and CDR2 FQGNSA. Trimming shortened V by 1 base and J by 3 bases, and 13 bases separated the two germline ends. Here the CDR3 DNA reads TGTGCCAGCAGCTTAGATTCTTGGCAGAACTACGAGCAGTACTTC. Its translation: CASSLDSWQNYEQYF.